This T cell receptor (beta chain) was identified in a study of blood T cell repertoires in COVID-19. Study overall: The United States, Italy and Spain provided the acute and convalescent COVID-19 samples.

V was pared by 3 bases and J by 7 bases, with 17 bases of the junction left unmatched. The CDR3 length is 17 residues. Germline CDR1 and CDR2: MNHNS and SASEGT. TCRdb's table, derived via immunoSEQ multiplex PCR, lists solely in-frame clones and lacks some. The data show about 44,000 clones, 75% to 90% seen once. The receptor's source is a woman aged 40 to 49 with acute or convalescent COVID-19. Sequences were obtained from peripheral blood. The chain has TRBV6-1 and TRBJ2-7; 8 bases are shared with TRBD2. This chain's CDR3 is CASSDVGRDTAPWEQYF. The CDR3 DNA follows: TGTGCCAGCAGTGATGTCGGGAGGGACACAGCCCCCTGGGAGCAGTACTTC.